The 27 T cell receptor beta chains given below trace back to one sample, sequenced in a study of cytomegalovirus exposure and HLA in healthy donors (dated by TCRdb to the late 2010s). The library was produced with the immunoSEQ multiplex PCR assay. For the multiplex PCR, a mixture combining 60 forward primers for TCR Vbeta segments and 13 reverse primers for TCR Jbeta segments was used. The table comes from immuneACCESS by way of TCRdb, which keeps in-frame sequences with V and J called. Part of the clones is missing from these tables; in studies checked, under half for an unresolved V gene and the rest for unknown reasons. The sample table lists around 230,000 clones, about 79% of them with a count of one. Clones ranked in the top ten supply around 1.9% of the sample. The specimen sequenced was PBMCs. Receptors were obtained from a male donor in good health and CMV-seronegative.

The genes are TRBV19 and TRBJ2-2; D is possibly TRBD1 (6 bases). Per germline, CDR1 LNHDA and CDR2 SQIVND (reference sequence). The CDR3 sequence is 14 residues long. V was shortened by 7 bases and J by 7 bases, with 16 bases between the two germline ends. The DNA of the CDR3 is TGTGCCAGTACCCCCGGTACAGGGCACGGGGAGCTGTTTTTT. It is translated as CASTPGTGHGELFF.

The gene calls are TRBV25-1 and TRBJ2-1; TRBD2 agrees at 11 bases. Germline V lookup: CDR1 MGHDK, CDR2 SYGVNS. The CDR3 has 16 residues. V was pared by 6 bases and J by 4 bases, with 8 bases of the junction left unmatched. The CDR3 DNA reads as TGTGCCAGCAGCGGATCCCCTAGCGGGAGGTACAATGAGCAGTTCTTC. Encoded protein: CASSGSPSGRYNEQFF.

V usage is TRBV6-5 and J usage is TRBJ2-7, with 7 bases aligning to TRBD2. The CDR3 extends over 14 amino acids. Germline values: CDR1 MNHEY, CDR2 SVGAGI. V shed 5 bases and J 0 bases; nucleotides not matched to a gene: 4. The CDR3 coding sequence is TGTGCCAGCAGTATGACGGGAGGCTCCTACGAGCAGTACTTC. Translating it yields CASSMTGGSYEQYF.

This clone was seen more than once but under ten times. The CDR3 region is CASSYSRQGFPGELFF. Here the CDR3 DNA reads TGTGCCAGCAGTTACAGCCGACAGGGGTTCCCCGGGGAGCTGTTTTTT. This chain connects TRBV6-5 to TRBJ2-2; 8 bases match TRBD1. This CDR3 region has 16 residues. With 2 bases clipped from V and 6 bases from J, the junction kept 8 bases outside the gene matches. Germline V gene sequence: CDR1 MNHEY, CDR2 SVGAGI.

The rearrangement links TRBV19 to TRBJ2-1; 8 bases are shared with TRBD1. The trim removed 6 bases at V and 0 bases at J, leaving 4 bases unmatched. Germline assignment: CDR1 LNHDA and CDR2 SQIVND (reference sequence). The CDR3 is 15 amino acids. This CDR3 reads CASRRDRSSYNEQFF. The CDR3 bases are TGTGCCAGTAGACGGGACAGGAGCTCCTACAATGAGCAGTTCTTC.

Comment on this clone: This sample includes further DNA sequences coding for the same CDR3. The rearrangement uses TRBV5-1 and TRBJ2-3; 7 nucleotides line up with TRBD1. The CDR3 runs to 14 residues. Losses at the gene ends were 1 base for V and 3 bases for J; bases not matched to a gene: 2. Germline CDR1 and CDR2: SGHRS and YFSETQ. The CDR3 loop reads CASSLNRGTDTQYF. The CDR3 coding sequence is TGCGCCAGCAGCTTGAACAGGGGAACAGATACGCAGTATTTT.

The CDR3 region is CASSPQGDHGYTF. The CDR3 DNA is TGTGCCAGCTCACCCCAGGGGGATCATGGCTACACCTTC. This chain uses TRBV18 with TRBJ1-2, with TRBD1 matching 7 bases. V dropped 3 bases and J dropped 6; count of bases not matched to a gene: 4. CDR3 length: 13 amino acids. Germline CDR1 and CDR2: KGHSH and LQKENI.

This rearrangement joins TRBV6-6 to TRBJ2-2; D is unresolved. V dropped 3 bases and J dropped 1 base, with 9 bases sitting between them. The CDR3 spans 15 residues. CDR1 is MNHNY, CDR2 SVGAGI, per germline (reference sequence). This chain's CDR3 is CASSYSAGNTGELFF. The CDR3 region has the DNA TGTGCCAGCAGTTATTCGGCAGGGAACACCGGGGAGCTGTTTTTT.

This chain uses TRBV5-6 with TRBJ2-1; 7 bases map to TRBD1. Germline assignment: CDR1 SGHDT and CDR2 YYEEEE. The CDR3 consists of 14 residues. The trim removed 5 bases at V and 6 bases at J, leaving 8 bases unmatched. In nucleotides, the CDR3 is TGTGCCAGCAGGGAGACAGGGAACAGCAATGAGCAGTTCTTC. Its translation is CASRETGNSNEQFF.

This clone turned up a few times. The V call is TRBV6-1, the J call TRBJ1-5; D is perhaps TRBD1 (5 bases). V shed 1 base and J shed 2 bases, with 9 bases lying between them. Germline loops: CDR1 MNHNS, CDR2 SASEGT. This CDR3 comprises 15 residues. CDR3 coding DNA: TGTGCCAGCAGTGAAGAAGGGGTGGGCAATCAGCCCCAGCATTTT. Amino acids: CASSEEGVGNQPQHF.

Here the CDR3 reads CASSFSRVGGELFF. Written as DNA, the CDR3 is TGTGCCAGCAGTTTTTCCAGGGTGGGCGGGGAGCTGTTTTTT. The chain is built from TRBV28 and TRBJ2-2; a possible D gene is TRBD1 (5 bases). The V end was cut by 3 bases, the J end by 7 bases, with 12 bases between. The CDR3 is made up of 14 amino acids. Germline V CDR1 and CDR2: MDHEN, SYDVKM.

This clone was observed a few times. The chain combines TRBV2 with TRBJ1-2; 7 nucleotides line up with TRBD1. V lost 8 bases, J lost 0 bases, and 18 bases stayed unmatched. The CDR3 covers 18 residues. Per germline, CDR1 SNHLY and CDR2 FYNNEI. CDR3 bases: TGTGCCAGCCGCGGGCAAGGGGACAGACATACGGCTAACTATGGCTACACCTTC. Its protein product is CASRGQGDRHTANYGYTF.

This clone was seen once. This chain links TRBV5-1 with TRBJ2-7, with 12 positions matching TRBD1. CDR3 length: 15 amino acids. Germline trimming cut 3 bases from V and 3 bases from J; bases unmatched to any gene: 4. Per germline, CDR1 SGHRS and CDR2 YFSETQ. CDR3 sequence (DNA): TGCGCCAGCAGCTGGGGACAGGGGGCAGTCTACGAGCAGTACTTC. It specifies CASSWGQGAVYEQYF.

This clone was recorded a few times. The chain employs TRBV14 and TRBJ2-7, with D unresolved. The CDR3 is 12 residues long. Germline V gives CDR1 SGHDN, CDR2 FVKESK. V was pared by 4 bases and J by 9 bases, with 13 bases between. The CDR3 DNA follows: TGTGCCAGCAGCCCCAAAGCGACGGTGCAGTACTTC. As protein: CASSPKATVQYF.

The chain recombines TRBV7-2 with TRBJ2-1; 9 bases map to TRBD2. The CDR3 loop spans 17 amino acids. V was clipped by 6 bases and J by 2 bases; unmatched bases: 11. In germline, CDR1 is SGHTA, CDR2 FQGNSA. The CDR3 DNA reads TGTGCCAGCAGATCCCCGTGGCGGGGGGGAGCCTACAATGAGCAGTTCTTC. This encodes CASRSPWRGGAYNEQFF.

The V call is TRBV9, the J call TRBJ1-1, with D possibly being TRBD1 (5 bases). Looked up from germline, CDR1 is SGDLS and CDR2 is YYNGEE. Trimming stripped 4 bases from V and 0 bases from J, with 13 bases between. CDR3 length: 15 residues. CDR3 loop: CASSTPGGMNTEAFF. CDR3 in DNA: TGTGCCAGCAGCACCCCCGGGGGTATGAACACTGAAGCTTTCTTT.

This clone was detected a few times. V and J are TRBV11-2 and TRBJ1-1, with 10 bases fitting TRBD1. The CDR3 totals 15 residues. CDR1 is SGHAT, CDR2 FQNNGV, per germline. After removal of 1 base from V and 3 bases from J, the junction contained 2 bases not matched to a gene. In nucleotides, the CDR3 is TGTGCCAGCAGCTTAGGACAGGGGGCGGACACTGAAGCTTTCTTT. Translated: CASSLGQGADTEAFF. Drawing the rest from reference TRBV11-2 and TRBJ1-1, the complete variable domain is EAGVAQSPRYKIIEKRQSVAFWCNPISGHATLYWYQQILGQGPKLLIQFQNNGVVDDSQLPKDRFSAERLKGVDSTLKIQPAKLEDSAVYLCASSLGQGADTEAFFGQGTRLTVV.

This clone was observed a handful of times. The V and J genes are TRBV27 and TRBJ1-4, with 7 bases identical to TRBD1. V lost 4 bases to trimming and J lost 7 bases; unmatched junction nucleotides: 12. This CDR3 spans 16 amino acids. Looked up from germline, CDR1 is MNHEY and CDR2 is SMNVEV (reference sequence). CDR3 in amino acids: CASSSRDRALGEKLFF. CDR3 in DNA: TGTGCCAGCAGTTCTCGAGACAGGGCTTTAGGTGAAAAACTGTTTTTT.

The CDR3 is CASRDRGKAFF. The CDR3 DNA follows: TGTGCCAGCAGAGACAGGGGGAAAGCTTTCTTT. The chain employs TRBV6-4 and TRBJ1-1, with 9 bases lining up with TRBD1. The V segment lost 6 bases and the J segment 9 bases; nucleotides outside the gene matches: 2. Germline V CDR1 and CDR2: MRHNA, SNTAGT. The CDR3 length is 11 residues.

CDR3 loop: CASSLGTPQETQYF. DNA of the CDR3: TGTGCCAGCAGCCTCGGGACACCTCAAGAGACCCAGTACTTC. The chain recombines TRBV7-9 with TRBJ2-5, with D maybe TRBD1 (6 bases). V lost 5 bases, J lost 2 bases, and 12 bases lay in between. This CDR3 spans 14 amino acids. From germline, CDR1 is SEHNR and CDR2 FQNEAQ (reference sequence).

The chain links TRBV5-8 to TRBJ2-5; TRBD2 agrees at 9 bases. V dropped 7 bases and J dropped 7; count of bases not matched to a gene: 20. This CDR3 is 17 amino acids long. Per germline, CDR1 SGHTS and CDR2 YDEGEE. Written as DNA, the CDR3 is TGTGCCAGCGAACAACCCCGGGGTAGCGGGAGTACGGGGACCCAGTACTTC. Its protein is CASEQPRGSGSTGTQYF.

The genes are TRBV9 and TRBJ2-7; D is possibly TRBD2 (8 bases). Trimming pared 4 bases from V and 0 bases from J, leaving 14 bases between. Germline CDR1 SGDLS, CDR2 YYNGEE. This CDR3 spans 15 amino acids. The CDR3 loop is CASSPGGDSSYEQYF. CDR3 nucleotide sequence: TGTGCCAGCAGCCCGGGGGGGGACAGCTCCTACGAGCAGTACTTC.

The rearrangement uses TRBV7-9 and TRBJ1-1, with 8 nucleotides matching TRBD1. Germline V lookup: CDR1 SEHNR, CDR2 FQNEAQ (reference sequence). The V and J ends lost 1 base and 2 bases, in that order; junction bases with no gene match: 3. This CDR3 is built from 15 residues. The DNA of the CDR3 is TGTGCCAGCAGCTTAGGACAGGGGACTAACACTGAAGCTTTCTTT. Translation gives CASSLGQGTNTEAFF.

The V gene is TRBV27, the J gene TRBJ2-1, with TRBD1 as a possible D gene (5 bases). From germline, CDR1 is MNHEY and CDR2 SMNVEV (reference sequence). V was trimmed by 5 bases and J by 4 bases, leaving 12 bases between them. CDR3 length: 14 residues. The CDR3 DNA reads TGTGCCAGCAGTGACAGACCGGATTACAATGAGCAGTTCTTC. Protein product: CASSDRPDYNEQFF.

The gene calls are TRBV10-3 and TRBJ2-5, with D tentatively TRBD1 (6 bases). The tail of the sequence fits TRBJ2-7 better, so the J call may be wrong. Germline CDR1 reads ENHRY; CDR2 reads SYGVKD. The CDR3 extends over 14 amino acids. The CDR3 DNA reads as TGTGCCATCAGTGAGGACAGGCATTCCTACGAGCAGTACTTC. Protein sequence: CAISEDRHSYEQYF.

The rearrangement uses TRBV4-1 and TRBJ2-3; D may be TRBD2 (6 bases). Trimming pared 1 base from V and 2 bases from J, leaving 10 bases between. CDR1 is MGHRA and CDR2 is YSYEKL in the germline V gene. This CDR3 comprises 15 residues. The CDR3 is CASSQGAGNTDTQYF. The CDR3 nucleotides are TGCGCCAGCAGCCAAGGAGCGGGTAACACAGATACGCAGTATTTT.

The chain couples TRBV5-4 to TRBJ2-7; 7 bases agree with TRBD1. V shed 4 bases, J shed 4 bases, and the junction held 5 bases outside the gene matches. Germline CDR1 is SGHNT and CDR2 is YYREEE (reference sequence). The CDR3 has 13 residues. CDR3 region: CASSPDRQYEQYF. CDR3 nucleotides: TGTGCCAGCAGCCCGGACAGGCAATACGAGCAGTACTTC.